What follows are 7 T cell receptor beta chains derived from one specimen sequenced in a study of T cells in Graves' hyperthyroidism and ophthalmopathy. TCR beta CDR3 regions were amplified from RNA transcripts. HTBI primers were used for first-round RT-PCR of the TCR CDR3. TCRdb processed the multiplex PCR reads anew with MiXCR; each CDR3 protein has one entry. This table holds a few hundred thousand distinct CDR3 sequences, more than 15% found once. Sequencing used blood. The origin of the receptors is a woman in her 40s with Graves' ophthalmopathy.

This clonotype was detected ten times or more. CDR3 protein: CASSHGTSDEQFF. The CDR3 DNA sequence: TGTGCCAGCAGCCACGGGACAAGCGATGAGCAGTTCTTC. The chain links TRBV6-1 to TRBJ2-1; D is perhaps TRBD1 (6 bases). From germline, CDR1 is MNHNS and CDR2 SASEGT. CDR3 length equals 13 residues. With 6 bases removed from V and 8 bases from J, the gap between germline ends came to 14 bases.

This clonotype was picked up many times. V is TRBV28 and J is TRBJ2-5; D is undetermined. The germline gives CDR1 MDHEN, CDR2 SYDVKM. Trimming left V 3 bases short and J 2 bases short, with 4 bases between. The CDR3 has 12 amino acids. The CDR3 region has the DNA TGTGCCAGCAGTTTGCTACAAGAGACCCAGTACTTC. Protein product: CASSLLQETQYF.

This clonotype was picked up many times. The V gene is TRBV11-2, the J gene TRBJ2-7, with no clear D. The V end was cut by 6 bases, the J end by 2 bases, with 23 bases between. The V gene's germline CDR1 is SGHAT and CDR2 FQNNGV. This CDR3 has 17 residues. The CDR3 DNA sequence: TGTGCCAGCAGAACCCTCCAAACGGCTAACAGTACCTACGAGCAGTACTTC. Protein: CASRTLQTANSTYEQYF.

This clonotype came up many times. This sequence joins TRBV20-1 and TRBJ2-7; 10 nucleotides line up with TRBD2. CDR1 and CDR2 (germline): DFQATT, SNEGSKA (reference sequence). CDR3 length equals 14 residues. The V segment lost 6 bases and the J segment 3 bases; nucleotides outside the gene matches: 8. The CDR3 is CSAPKRGGFYEQYF. DNA for the CDR3: TGCAGTGCACCTAAGCGGGGGGGATTCTACGAGCAGTACTTC.

The V gene is TRBV6-1, the J gene TRBJ2-3; D not resolved. The length of the CDR3 is 15 residues. Germline V gene lookup returns CDR1 MNHNS and CDR2 SASEGT. Trimming shortened V by 1 base and J by 3 bases, and 11 bases separated the two germline ends. CDR3 sequence: CASSEETLMTDTQYF. The CDR3 coding sequence is TGTGCCAGCAGTGAAGAGACCCTCATGACAGATACGCAGTATTTT.

V and J are TRBV19 and TRBJ1-6, with 7 bases aligning to TRBD1. The CDR3 has 16 residues. J was trimmed by 2 bases and V by 8 bases; bases with no gene match: 9. The germline gives CDR1 LNHDA, CDR2 SQIVND (reference sequence). CDR3 DNA sequence: TGTGCCAGTTCATCCCTCGACAGGGCCTATAATTCACCCCTCCACTTT. Translating it yields CASSSLDRAYNSPLHF. The full variable domain, rest sourced from reference TRBV19 and TRBJ1-6, is DGGITQSPKYLFRKEGQNVTLSCEQNLNHDAMYWYRQDPGQGLRLIYYSQIVNDFQKGDIAEGYSVSREKKESFPLTVTSAQKNPTAFYLCASSSLDRAYNSPLHFGNGTRLTVT.

About this clonotype: A clone one base away is much larger, so this may be a read error. The CDR3 loop is CDSRPDSIVGDEKLFF. CDR3 DNA: TGTGACAGCAGACCCGACAGTATCGTTGGGGATGAAAAACTGTTTTTT. This rearrangement joins TRBV6-1 to TRBJ1-4; weak D call: TRBD1 (5 bases). The germline CDR1 and CDR2 sequences are MNHNS and SASEGT. This CDR3 is 16 amino acids long.